This T cell receptor (beta chain) was identified during a study of T cells after yellow fever vaccination. The sample holds a few counts of this clonotype. The J segment lost 2 bases and the V segment lost 4 bases, leaving 4 bases of the junction unmatched. CDR3 length: 15 amino acids. The germline gives CDR1 SGHNT, CDR2 YYREEE (reference sequence). TCRdb passed the 5' RACE reads through MiXCR, listing each CDR3 protein once. The data show roughly 240,000 distinct CDR3 sequences, 6.7% seen once. The sequence was obtained from a man aged 25 to 40 who received the YFV17D yellow fever vaccine. J is TRBJ2-2 and V is TRBV5-4; 8 nucleotides match TRBD2. Sequenced material: CD4+ T cells sorted from PBMCs, taken on the day of the yellow fever booster vaccination. CDR3 coding DNA: TGTGCCAGCAGCCCCGGGGGGGGAAACACCGGGGAGCTGTTTTTT. Its translation: CASSPGGGNTGELFF. Together with reference TRBV5-4 and TRBJ2-2, the CDR3 gives the full variable domain: ETGVTQSPTHLIKTRGQQVTLRCSSQSGHNTVSWYQQALGQGPQFIFQYYREEENGRGNFPPRFSGLQFPNYSSELNVNALELDDSALYLCASSPGGGNTGELFFGEGSRLTVL.